This T cell receptor (beta chain) is drawn from a study of T cell responses to AZD1222 COVID-19 vaccine. Notes on the study in general: Donor demographics were predominantly white British with a female majority; clonal diversity may be underestimated. Nearly half of spike-specific TCRs reportedly target unmutated variant regions. Spike was spanned by vaccine-associated CD4 TCRs, with dominance at 160-218 and 743-854. Spike-specific TCR breadth and depth rose after two AZD1222 doses.

Germline lookup yields CDR1 SGHTA and CDR2 FQGTGA. The CDR3 contains 13 residues. Trimming removed 7 bases from V and 5 bases from J, with 14 bases in between. Clones were sequenced by immunoSEQ multiplex PCR, and TCRdb holds only the in-frame ones, with some missing. The data hold roughly 130,000 clones, with about 88% observed a single time. Worth noting for this clone: The antigen remains unidentified.

The receptor's source is an adult in good health. The sequenced sample was peripheral blood, obtained on day 0 of AZD1222 vaccination. The chain employs TRBV7-3 and TRBJ1-2; D remains unclear. The CDR3 protein is CASIPPGHYGYTF. CDR3 coding DNA: TGTGCCAGCATCCCACCGGGTCATTATGGCTACACCTTC.